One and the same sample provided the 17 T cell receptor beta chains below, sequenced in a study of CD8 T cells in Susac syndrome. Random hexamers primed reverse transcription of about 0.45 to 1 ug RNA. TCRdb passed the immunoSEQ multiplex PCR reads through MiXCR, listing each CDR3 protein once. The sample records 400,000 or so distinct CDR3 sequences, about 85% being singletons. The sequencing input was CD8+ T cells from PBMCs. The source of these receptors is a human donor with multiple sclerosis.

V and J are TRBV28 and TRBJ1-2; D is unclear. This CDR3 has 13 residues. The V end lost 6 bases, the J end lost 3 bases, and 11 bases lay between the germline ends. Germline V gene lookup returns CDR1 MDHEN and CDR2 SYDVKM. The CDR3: CASRSPGYYGYTF. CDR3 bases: TGTGCCAGCAGAAGCCCGGGTTACTATGGCTACACCTTC.

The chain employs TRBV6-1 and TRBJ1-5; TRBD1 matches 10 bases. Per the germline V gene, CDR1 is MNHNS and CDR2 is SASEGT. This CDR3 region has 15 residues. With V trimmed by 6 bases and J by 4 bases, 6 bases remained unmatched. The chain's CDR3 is CASSPGQGGNQPQHF. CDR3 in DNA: TGTGCCAGCAGCCCCGGACAGGGGGGGAATCAGCCCCAGCATTTT.

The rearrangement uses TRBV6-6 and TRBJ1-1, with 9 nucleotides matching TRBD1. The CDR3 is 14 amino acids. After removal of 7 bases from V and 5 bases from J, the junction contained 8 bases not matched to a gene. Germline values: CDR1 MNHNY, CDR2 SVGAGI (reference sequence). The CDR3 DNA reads TGTGCCAGCAAAAAACAGGGGGCGTTGACTGAAGCTTTCTTT. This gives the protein CASKKQGALTEAFF.

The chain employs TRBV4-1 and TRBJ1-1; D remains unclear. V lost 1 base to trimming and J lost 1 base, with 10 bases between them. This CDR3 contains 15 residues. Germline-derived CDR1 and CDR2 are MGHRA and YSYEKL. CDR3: CASSQGPGRNTEAFF. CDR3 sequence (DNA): TGCGCCAGCAGCCAAGGCCCCGGGAGGAACACTGAAGCTTTCTTT.

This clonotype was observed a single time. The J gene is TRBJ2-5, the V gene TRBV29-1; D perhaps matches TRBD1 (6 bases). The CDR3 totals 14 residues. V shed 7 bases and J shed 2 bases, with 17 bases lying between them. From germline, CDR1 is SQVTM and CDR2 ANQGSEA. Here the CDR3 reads CSAYLTGSQETQYF. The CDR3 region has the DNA TGCAGCGCCTACCTAACAGGGAGTCAAGAGACCCAGTACTTC.

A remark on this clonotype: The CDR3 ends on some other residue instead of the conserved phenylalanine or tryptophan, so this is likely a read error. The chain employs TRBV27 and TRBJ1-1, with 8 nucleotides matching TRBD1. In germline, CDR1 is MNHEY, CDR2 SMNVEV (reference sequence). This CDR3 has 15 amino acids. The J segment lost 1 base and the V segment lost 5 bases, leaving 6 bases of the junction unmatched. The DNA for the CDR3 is TGTGCCAGCAGTCCCAGACAGGGGCGGAACACTGAAGCTTTCCTT. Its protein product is CASSPRQGRNTEAFL.

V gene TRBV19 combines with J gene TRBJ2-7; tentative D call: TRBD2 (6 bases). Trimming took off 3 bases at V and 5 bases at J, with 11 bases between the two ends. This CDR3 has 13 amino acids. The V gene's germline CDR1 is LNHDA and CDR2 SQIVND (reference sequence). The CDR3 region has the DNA TGTGCCAGTAGTATGTACGGAGGGAACGAGCAGTACTTC. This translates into CASSMYGGNEQYF.

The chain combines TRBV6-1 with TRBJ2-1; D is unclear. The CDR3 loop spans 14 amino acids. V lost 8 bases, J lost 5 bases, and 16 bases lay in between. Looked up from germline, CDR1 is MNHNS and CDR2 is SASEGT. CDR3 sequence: CASWSALQDNEQFF. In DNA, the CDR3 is TGTGCCAGCTGGTCAGCCCTCCAAGACAATGAGCAGTTCTTC.

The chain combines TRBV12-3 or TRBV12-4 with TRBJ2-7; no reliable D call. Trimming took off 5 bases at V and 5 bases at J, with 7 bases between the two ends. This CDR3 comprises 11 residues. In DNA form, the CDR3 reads TGTGCCAGCAGTCCGGCCGACGAGCAGTACTTC. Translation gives CASSPADEQYF.

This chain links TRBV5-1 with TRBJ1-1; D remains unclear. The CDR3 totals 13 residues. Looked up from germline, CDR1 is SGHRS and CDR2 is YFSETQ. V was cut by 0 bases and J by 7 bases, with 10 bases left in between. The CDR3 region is CASSLEAELEAFF. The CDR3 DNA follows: TGCGCCAGCAGCTTGGAGGCAGAACTTGAAGCTTTCTTT.

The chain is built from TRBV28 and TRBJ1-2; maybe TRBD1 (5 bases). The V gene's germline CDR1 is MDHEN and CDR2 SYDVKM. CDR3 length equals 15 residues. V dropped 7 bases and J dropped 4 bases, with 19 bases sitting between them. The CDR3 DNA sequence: TGTGCCAGCAAGATTTTCTTAAGAGGGGCCTATGGCTACACCTTC. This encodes CASKIFLRGAYGYTF.

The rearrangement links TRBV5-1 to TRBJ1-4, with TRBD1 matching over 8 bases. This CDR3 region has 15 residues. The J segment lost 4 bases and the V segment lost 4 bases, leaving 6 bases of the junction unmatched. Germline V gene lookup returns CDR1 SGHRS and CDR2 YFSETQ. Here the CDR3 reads CASSAGQGLNEKLFF. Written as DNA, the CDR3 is TGCGCCAGCAGCGCAGGACAGGGCCTTAATGAAAAACTGTTTTTT.

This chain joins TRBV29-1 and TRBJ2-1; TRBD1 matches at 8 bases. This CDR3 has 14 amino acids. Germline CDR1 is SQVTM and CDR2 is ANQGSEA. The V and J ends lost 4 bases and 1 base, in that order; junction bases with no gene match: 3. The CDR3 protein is CSVGTGSSYNEQFF. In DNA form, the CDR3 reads TGCAGCGTTGGGACAGGGAGTTCCTACAATGAGCAGTTCTTC.

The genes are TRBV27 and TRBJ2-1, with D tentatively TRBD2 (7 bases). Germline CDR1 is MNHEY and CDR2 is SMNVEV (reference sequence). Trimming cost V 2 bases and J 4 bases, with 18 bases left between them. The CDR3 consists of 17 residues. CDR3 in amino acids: CASSLPGGRIGYNEQFF. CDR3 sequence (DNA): TGTGCCAGCAGTTTACCCGGGGGGCGGATAGGATACAATGAGCAGTTCTTC.

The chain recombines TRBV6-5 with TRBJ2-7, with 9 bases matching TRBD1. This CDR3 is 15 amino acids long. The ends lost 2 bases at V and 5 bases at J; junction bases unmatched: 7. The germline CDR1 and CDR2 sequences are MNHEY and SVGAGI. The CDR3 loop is CASSYAGTGSHEQYF. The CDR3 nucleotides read TGTGCCAGCAGTTACGCCGGGACAGGGTCCCACGAGCAGTACTTC.

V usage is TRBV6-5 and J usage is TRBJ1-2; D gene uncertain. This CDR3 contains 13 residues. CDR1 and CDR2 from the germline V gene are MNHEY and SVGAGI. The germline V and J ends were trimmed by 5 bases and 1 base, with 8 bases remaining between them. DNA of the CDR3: TGTGCCAGCAGTCCCCACAGTAACTATGGCTACACCTTC. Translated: CASSPHSNYGYTF.

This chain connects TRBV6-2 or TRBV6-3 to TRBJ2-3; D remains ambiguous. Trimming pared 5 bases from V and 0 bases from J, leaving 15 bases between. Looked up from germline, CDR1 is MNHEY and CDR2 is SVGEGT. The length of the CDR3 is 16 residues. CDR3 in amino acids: CASSPPGVASTDTQYF. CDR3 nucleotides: TGTGCCAGCAGTCCCCCTGGGGTCGCTAGCACAGATACGCAGTATTTT.